This TCR beta chain was observed in a study of T-cell reconstitution after alpha-beta-depleted transplantation in children. The TCRbeta library incorporated unique molecular identifiers. MiXCR, applied by TCRdb to the PCR reads, yields one record per CDR3 protein. The sample includes 670,000 or so distinct CDR3 sequences, roughly 13% of them seen just once. Germline lookup yields CDR1 SQVTM and CDR2 ANQGSEA. The CDR3 is 15 amino acids. Unmatched junction bases numbered 9, after V lost 4 bases and J lost 5 bases. This clonotype was picked up many times. The sample in question was PBMCs, obtained before TCRalphabeta/CD19-depleted stem cell transplant. The source is a girl aged 2 to 9 with congenital amegakaryocytic thrombocytopenia, due to receive a stem cell transplant. This chain uses TRBV29-1 with TRBJ2-2; 8 nucleotides align to TRBD1. CDR3 loop: CSVARPGQVTGELFF. As DNA, the CDR3 is TGCAGCGTTGCGAGGCCGGGACAGGTGACCGGGGAGCTGTTTTTT.